This TCR beta chain is from a study of T cell repertoires in cytomegalovirus infection (dated by TCRdb to between 2018 and 2021). For the wider study: Because public TCR beta signatures pointed to carriage of CMV infection together with the matching HLA type, the HLA type of each donor mattered for the analysis.

Cut back by 8 bases and 4 bases, the V and J ends lie 16 bases apart. CDR3 length: 14 amino acids, cysteine to phenylalanine. Only the CDR3 part of the read is kept: 42 bases, read in frame from the first base. Based on the germline V gene, the CDR1 and CDR2 sequences are LGHNA and YSLEER. Findings and caveats that apply to the study as a whole: Cumulative frequency of public TCR beta family members discriminated carriers of CMV infection plus the relevant HLA type in this cohort and an independent approximately 350-donor cohort. The ex vivo response was dominated by HLA-C-restricted CMV-specific TCR beta clonotypes, which also provided the single most frequent clonotype in two of eight donors.

Sequenced using an Illumina HiSeq 1500. TCRdb passed the public sequencing reads through fastp at Q25 and MiXCR, retaining productive beta sequences. Each entry merges the rows of one CDR3 protein and shows their most common DNA and genes. Here the sample has about 76,000 distinct CDR3 sequences; more than 3% occur a single time. The ten largest clones capture 3.5% to 6% of the sample. This clonotype was seen repeatedly, ten times or more. Its recognized antigen is unknown. Within one base of it there is no much larger clone, and no base qualities were kept. This clonotype was sampled from a human donor in good health (CMV status not recorded). Some clones in this sample may be carry-over from other donors' samples. In this chain, TRBV4-3 is recombined with TRBJ2-3, with the identity of the D gene unclear. The sequencing input was PBMCs. The CDR3 loop reads CASSPGLVADTQYF. The nucleotides are TGCGCCAGCTCCCCCGGGTTAGTGGCAGATACGCAGTATTTT.